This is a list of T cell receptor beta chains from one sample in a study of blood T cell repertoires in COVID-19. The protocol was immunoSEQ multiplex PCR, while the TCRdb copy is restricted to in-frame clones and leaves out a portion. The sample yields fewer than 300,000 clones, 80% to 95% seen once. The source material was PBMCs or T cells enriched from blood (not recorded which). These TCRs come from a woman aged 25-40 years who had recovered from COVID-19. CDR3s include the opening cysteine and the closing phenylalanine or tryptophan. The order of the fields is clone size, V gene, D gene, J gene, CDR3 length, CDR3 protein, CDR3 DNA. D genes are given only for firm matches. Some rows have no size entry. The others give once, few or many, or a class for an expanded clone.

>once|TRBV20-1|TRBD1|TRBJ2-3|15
CSASYRGPSTDTQYF
TGCAGTGCTAGTTACAGGGGGCCTAGCACAGATACGCAGTATTTT
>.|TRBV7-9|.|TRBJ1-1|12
CASSFDVEEAFF
TGTGCCAGCAGCTTCGATGTGGAGGAGGCTTTCTTT
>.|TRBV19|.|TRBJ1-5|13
CASSIQSNQPQHF
TGTGCCAGTAGTATACAGAGCAATCAGCCCCAGCATTTT
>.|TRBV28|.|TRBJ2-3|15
CASSPPGAARDTQYF
TGTGCCAGCAGTCCTCCGGGAGCAGCTCGAGATACGCAGTATTTT
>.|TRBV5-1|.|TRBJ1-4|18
CASSFSGFAQAGDEKLFF
TGCGCCAGCAGCTTCTCCGGGTTTGCGCAGGCGGGGGATGAAAAACTGTTTTTT
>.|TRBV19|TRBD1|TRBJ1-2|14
CASKTDRANYGYTF
TGTGCCAGTAAAACGGACAGGGCTAACTATGGCTACACCTTC
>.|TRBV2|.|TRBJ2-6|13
CASRIIGANVLTF
TGTGCCAGCAGAATAATTGGGGCCAACGTCCTGACTTTC
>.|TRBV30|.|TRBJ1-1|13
CAFEDRHGAEAFF
TGTGCCTTCGAAGACAGGCATGGGGCTGAAGCTTTCTTT
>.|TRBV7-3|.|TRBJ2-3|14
CASSLKASEGTQYF
TGTGCCAGCAGCTTAAAGGCGTCCGAGGGTACGCAGTATTTT
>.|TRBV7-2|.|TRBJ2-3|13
CASSLGEVDTQYF
TGTGCCAGCAGCTTGGGGGAGGTGGATACGCAGTATTTT
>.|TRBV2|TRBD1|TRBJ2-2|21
CASSVGQGRSGRTTGTGELFF
TGTGCCAGCAGTGTTGGACAGGGGCGAAGTGGTAGAACCACGGGGACCGGGGAGCTGTTTTTT
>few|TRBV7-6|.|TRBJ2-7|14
CASSPGGRYYEQYF
TGTGCCAGCAGCCCAGGGGGGCGGTACTACGAGCAGTACTTC
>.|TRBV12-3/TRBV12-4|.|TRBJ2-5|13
CASSSRQQETQYF
TGTGCCAGCAGTTCCCGACAGCAAGAGACCCAGTACTTC
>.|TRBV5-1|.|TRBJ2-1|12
CASSPNYNEQFF
TGCGCCAGCAGCCCCAACTATAATGAGCAGTTCTTC
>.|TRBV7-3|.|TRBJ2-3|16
CASSLGAQKRTDTQYF
TGTGCCAGCAGCTTAGGGGCCCAGAAGCGCACAGATACGCAGTATTTT
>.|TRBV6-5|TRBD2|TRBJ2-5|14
CASSLDLAGETQYF
TGTGCCAGCAGCCTGGACTTAGCGGGAGAGACCCAGTACTTC
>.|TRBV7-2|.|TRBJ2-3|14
CASSLRAVADTQYF
TGTGCCAGCAGCTTAAGAGCGGTCGCAGATACGCAGTATTTT
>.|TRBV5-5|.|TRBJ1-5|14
CASSPGVSNQPQHF
TGTGCCAGCAGCCCGGGAGTGAGCAATCAGCCCCAGCATTTT
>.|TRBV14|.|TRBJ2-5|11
CASSQDRTQYF
TGTGCCAGCAGCCAAGATCGGACCCAGTACTTC
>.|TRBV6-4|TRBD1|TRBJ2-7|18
CASSDSAGTGPSVNEQYF
TGTGCCAGCAGTGACTCGGCCGGGACAGGGCCGAGCGTGAATGAGCAGTACTTC
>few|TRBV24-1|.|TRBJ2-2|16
CATSALPQGNTGELFF
TGTGCCACCAGTGCTTTACCCCAGGGAAACACCGGGGAGCTGTTTTTT
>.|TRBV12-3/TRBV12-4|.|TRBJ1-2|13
CASSFSSQRGYTF
TGTGCCAGCAGTTTTAGTTCCCAGAGGGGCTACACCTTC
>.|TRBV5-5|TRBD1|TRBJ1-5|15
CASSTGQGVDQPQHF
TGTGCCAGCAGCACCGGACAGGGGGTGGATCAGCCCCAGCATTTT